Shown below are 30 T cell receptor beta chains from a single sample sequenced in a study of identical twins (dated by TCRdb to the mid-2010s). The receptor library was made with 5' RACE. The sequencing machine was an Illumina HiSeq 2000. The raw public reads went through TCRdb reprocessing: fastp at Q25, MiXCR clone calling, in-frame beta chains kept. Identical CDR3 proteins give one entry, which carries the most common genes and DNA. Here the sample has 1.5 million to 2 million distinct CDR3 sequences; around a third occur a single time. The ten largest account for about 0.3% of the sample. The sequenced sample consisted of cord blood. The receptors originated from a newborn girl in good health.

This clonotype was found once. The V call is TRBV13, the J call TRBJ1-4, with TRBD1 matching 12 bases. CDR1 and CDR2 (germline): PRHDT, FYEKMQ (reference sequence). The CDR3 extends over 18 amino acids. With 5 bases clipped from V and 4 bases from J, the junction kept 11 bases outside the gene matches. CDR3 bases: TGTGCCAGCAGCCCTGGGACAGGGGGCCTCCATAGTAATGAAAAACTGTTTTTT. It codes for CASSPGTGGLHSNEKLFF.

The chain combines TRBV4-2 with TRBJ1-4; TRBD1 agrees at 9 bases. The germline gives CDR1 LGHNA, CDR2 YNFKEQ. There are 21 residues in the CDR3. With V trimmed by 4 bases and J by 5 bases, 23 bases remained unmatched. The CDR3 spells CASSPFYGARQGEKGNEKLFF. The CDR3 DNA reads as TGTGCCAGCAGCCCTTTCTACGGGGCAAGACAGGGGGAAAAGGGCAATGAAAAACTGTTTTTT.

In DNA form, the CDR3 reads TGTGCCAGCAGTTTTGGTCGATCAGGGATACAAGAGACCCAGTACTTC. This codes for CASSFGRSGIQETQYF. The V and J genes are TRBV12-3 or TRBV12-4 and TRBJ2-5; tentatively, D is TRBD1 (5 bases). This CDR3 has 16 amino acids. V was clipped by 3 bases and J by 2 bases, with 16 bases between them.

This clonotype turned up a few times. One end of the junction fails to match germline, which may point to a read error. The chain links TRBV5-1 to TRBJ1-2; D may be TRBD1 (5 bases). Germline CDR1 SGHRS, CDR2 YFSETQ. The CDR3 runs to 14 residues. Written as DNA, the CDR3 is TGTGCCAGCAGCTTAGGAGGGGCCCCCTATGGCTACACCTTC. This encodes CASSLGGAPYGYTF. Using reference TRBV5-1 and TRBJ1-2 for the parts outside the CDR3, the full variable domain is KAGVTQTPRYLIKTRGQQVTLSCSPISGHRSVSWYQQTPGQGLQFLFEYFSETQRNKGNFPGRFSGRQFSNSRSEMNVSTLELGDSALYLCASSLGGAPYGYTFGSGTRLTVV.

This CDR3 reads CASREGLAGEYTQYF. The CDR3 nucleotides read TGTGCCAGCAGAGAAGGACTAGCGGGAGAATATACGCAGTATTTT. V usage is TRBV12-3 or TRBV12-4 and J usage is TRBJ2-3; 13 bases fit TRBD2. The V segment lost 6 bases and the J segment 7 bases; nucleotides outside the gene matches: 7. CDR3 size: 15 residues.

This chain's CDR3 is CASSELSSGRNNEQFF. CDR3 sequence (DNA): TGTGCCAGCAGTGAATTGTCTAGCGGGAGGAACAATGAGCAGTTCTTC. The rearrangement uses TRBV25-1 and TRBJ2-1, with 11 nucleotides matching TRBD2. Germline CDR1 reads MGHDK; CDR2 reads SYGVNS. The CDR3 contains 16 residues. V lost 1 base and J lost 5; bases outside the gene matches: 4.

The V and J genes are TRBV20-1 and TRBJ1-6; 9 nucleotides align to TRBD1. This CDR3 spans 12 amino acids. Germline assignment: CDR1 DFQATT and CDR2 SNEGSKA (reference sequence). Trimming at V came to 6 bases and at J to 10 bases, leaving 4 bases not matched to a gene. CDR3 residues: CSAKQGASPLHF. CDR3 nucleotide sequence: TGCAGTGCCAAACAGGGGGCCTCACCCCTCCACTTT.

In its sample, this clonotype was seen a few times. In DNA form, the CDR3 reads TGTGCCAGCAGCCCCTTTTTGGCGACCGGGGATACGCAGTATTTT. Translating gives CASSPFLATGDTQYF. The rearrangement links TRBV7-2 to TRBJ2-3; no clear D gene. Per the germline V gene, CDR1 is SGHTA and CDR2 is FQGNSA. The CDR3 loop spans 15 amino acids. Trimming stripped 5 bases from V and 6 bases from J, with 18 bases between. Complete variable domain (other parts from reference TRBV7-2 and TRBJ2-3): GAGVSQSPSNKVTEKGKDVELRCDPISGHTALYWYRQSLGQGLEFLIYFQGNSAPDKSGLPSDRFSAERTGGSVSTLTIQRTQQEDSAVYLCASSPFLATGDTQYFGPGTRLTVL.

This clonotype was seen a handful of times. V usage is TRBV24-1 and J usage is TRBJ2-1; D is perhaps TRBD2 (6 bases). This CDR3 region has 16 residues. The V gene's germline CDR1 is KGHDR and CDR2 SFDVKD. Trimming shortened V by 4 bases and J by 5 bases, and 17 bases separated the two germline ends. CDR3 residues: CATSDPAARDDNEQFF. The DNA for the CDR3 is TGTGCCACCAGTGACCCTGCGGCGCGGGATGACAATGAGCAGTTCTTC.

The J gene is TRBJ2-7, the V gene TRBV24-1, with a tentative D call TRBD1 (5 bases). Germline values: CDR1 KGHDR, CDR2 SFDVKD. Between the trimmed V and J ends, which lost 1 base and 7 bases, there was a span of 13 bases. CDR3 length: 14 residues. The CDR3 bases are TGTGCCACCAGTGATTTCCCCCAGGGCAATGAGCAGTACTTC. Protein sequence: CATSDFPQGNEQYF.

V usage is TRBV7-7 and J usage is TRBJ2-1, with 11 bases aligning to TRBD2. V lost 5 bases, J lost 9 bases, and 12 bases stayed unmatched. The germline V gene has CDR1 SSHAT and CDR2 FNYEAQ (reference sequence). The CDR3 sequence is 16 residues long. CDR3 sequence reads: CASSPTTSGAPIEQFF. CDR3 coding DNA: TGTGCCAGCAGCCCAACGACTAGCGGGGCGCCTATTGAGCAGTTCTTC.

This clonotype was detected a few times. This chain joins TRBV10-3 and TRBJ2-2, with TRBD1 identical over 11 bases. V shed 5 bases, J shed 6 bases, and the junction held 2 bases outside the gene matches. The germline V gene has CDR1 ENHRY and CDR2 SYGVKD. The CDR3 contains 14 residues. CDR3: CAISRGQGAGELFF. CDR3 nucleotides: TGTGCCATCAGTCGGGGACAGGGGGCCGGGGAGCTGTTTTTT.

A note on this clonotype: One end of the junction is discordant with germline, which a read error may explain. The chain recombines TRBV4-2 with TRBJ2-7; 8 bases align to TRBD2. The DNA end lines up better with TRBJ2-4; the J call may be wrong. The germline V gene has CDR1 LGHNA and CDR2 YNFKEQ. CDR3 length: 18 amino acids. The CDR3: CACSQERLATLAKNIQYF. CDR3 in DNA: TGTGCCTGCAGCCAAGAAAGACTAGCGACTTTAGCCAAAAACATTCAGTACTTC.

This clonotype has a handful of counts. V gene TRBV20-1 combines with J gene TRBJ2-4, with 12 bases identical to TRBD2. Gene TRBJ2-7 matches the end of the DNA better, so the J call may be wrong. This CDR3 is built from 21 residues. Germline V gene lookup returns CDR1 DFQATT and CDR2 SNEGSKA (reference sequence). The CDR3 loop is CSARDTLQRKTSGGPLYEQYF. CDR3 DNA sequence: TGCAGTGCTAGAGATACCCTTCAACGGAAGACTAGCGGGGGTCCTTTGTACGAGCAGTACTTC.

This clonotype was seen more than once but under ten times. This chain joins TRBV11-2 and TRBJ2-7, with D perhaps TRBD1 or TRBD2 (5 bases each). The CDR3 runs to 14 residues. Between the trimmed V and J ends, which lost 3 bases and 5 bases, there was a span of 14 bases. Looked up from germline, CDR1 is SGHAT and CDR2 is FQNNGV. CDR3 residues: CASSFRTTADEQYF. CDR3 in DNA: TGTGCCAGCAGCTTTAGGACGACAGCGGACGAGCAGTACTTC. Supplemented by reference TRBV11-2 and TRBJ2-7, the full variable domain reads EAGVAQSPRYKIIEKRQSVAFWCNPISGHATLYWYQQILGQGPKLLIQFQNNGVVDDSQLPKDRFSAERLKGVDSTLKIQPAKLEDSAVYLCASSFRTTADEQYFGPGTRLTVT.

V and J are TRBV6-1 and TRBJ1-4, with 10 bases fitting TRBD1. The CDR3 extends over 17 amino acids. Germline CDR1 is MNHNS and CDR2 is SASEGT. The ends lost 5 bases at V and 2 bases at J; junction bases unmatched: 8. CDR3 amino acids: CASSTLDRGVTNEKLFF. In DNA form, the CDR3 reads TGTGCCAGCAGTACACTGGACAGGGGGGTGACTAATGAAAAACTGTTTTTT.

Only a few counts were recorded for this clonotype. In DNA form, the CDR3 reads TGCGCCAGCAGCCGATATCCCACGGAGCTTAACTATGGCTACACCTTC. Translation: CASSRYPTELNYGYTF. The chain is built from TRBV4-1 and TRBJ1-2; no clear D gene. The CDR3 extends over 16 amino acids. Trimming took 4 bases from V and 1 from J, leaving 16 bases between them. Germline CDR1 and CDR2: MGHRA and YSYEKL.

The chain is built from TRBV14 and TRBJ2-1; D might be TRBD2 (5 bases). With 0 bases removed from V and 6 bases from J, the gap between germline ends came to 21 bases. The V gene's germline CDR1 is SGHDN and CDR2 FVKESK. The CDR3 covers 18 residues. The chain's CDR3 is CASSQDLSVRLAGNEQFF. The CDR3 coding sequence is TGTGCCAGCAGCCAAGATCTATCGGTTCGGCTAGCAGGCAATGAGCAGTTCTTC.

This clonotype was recorded only once. The chain is built from TRBV20-1 and TRBJ1-5; a weak D match, TRBD1 (5 bases). V was shortened by 7 bases and J by 2 bases, with 18 bases between the two germline ends. The CDR3 has 15 amino acids. The germline gives CDR1 DFQATT, CDR2 SNEGSKA (reference sequence). CDR3 sequence reads: CSGGRAVGRNQPQHF. In nucleotides, the CDR3 is TGCAGTGGAGGCAGGGCGGTGGGGCGCAATCAGCCCCAGCATTTT.

This clonotype was found a few times. The chain joins TRBV5-1 to TRBJ2-3; 8 bases fit TRBD2. The CDR3 extends over 15 amino acids. Germline V gives CDR1 SGHRS, CDR2 YFSETQ. The V gene end was trimmed by 3 bases and the J gene end by 0 bases; junction bases not matched to a gene: 3. CDR3 sequence reads: CASSSRLASTDTQYF. The CDR3 nucleotides are TGCGCCAGCAGCTCACGACTAGCGAGCACAGATACGCAGTATTTT.

This clonotype was counted at least ten times. The V gene is TRBV5-1, the J gene TRBJ2-7; TRBD2 matches 8 bases. The CDR3 has 14 residues. After removal of 1 base from V and 2 bases from J, the junction contained 2 bases not matched to a gene. Germline-derived CDR1 and CDR2 are SGHRS and YFSETQ. The CDR3 DNA reads TGCGCCAGCAGCTTGCCGGGAGGGACCTACGAGCAGTACTTC. This codes for CASSLPGGTYEQYF. Combining the CDR3 with reference TRBV5-1 and TRBJ2-7 gives the whole variable domain KAGVTQTPRYLIKTRGQQVTLSCSPISGHRSVSWYQQTPGQGLQFLFEYFSETQRNKGNFPGRFSGRQFSNSRSEMNVSTLELGDSALYLCASSLPGGTYEQYFGPGTRLTVT.

V gene TRBV20-1 combines with J gene TRBJ2-7; D is possibly TRBD2 (5 bases). CDR3 length equals 12 residues. V gave up 1 base and J gave up 1 base, with 5 bases separating them. Germline V CDR1 and CDR2: DFQATT, SNEGSKA (reference sequence). CDR3: CSARGESYEQYF. CDR3 nucleotides: TGCAGTGCTAGAGGGGAGTCCTACGAGCAGTACTTC.

The CDR3 loop is CSASCSGRLDTQYF. As DNA, the CDR3 is TGCAGTGCTAGTTGTAGCGGGAGGCTAGATACGCAGTATTTT. The chain uses TRBV20-1 and TRBJ2-3; 10 bases fit TRBD2. The CDR3 length is 14 residues. Germline values: CDR1 DFQATT, CDR2 SNEGSKA (reference sequence). The J segment lost 5 bases and the V segment lost 3 bases, leaving 5 bases of the junction unmatched.

The V and J genes are TRBV12-3 or TRBV12-4 and TRBJ1-1, with 9 bases matching TRBD1. The CDR3 is made up of 14 amino acids. Unmatched junction bases numbered 4, after V lost 5 bases and J lost 3 bases. The CDR3 here is CASSKQGAHTEAFF. The CDR3 DNA is TGTGCCAGCAGTAAACAGGGGGCCCACACTGAAGCTTTCTTT.

The V and J genes are TRBV9 and TRBJ2-1; a possible D gene is TRBD1 (5 bases). Germline lookup yields CDR1 SGDLS and CDR2 YYNGEE. With 4 bases removed from V and 0 bases from J, the gap between germline ends came to 17 bases. The CDR3 consists of 17 residues. Written as DNA, the CDR3 is TGTGCCAGCAGCCCGCAGGGAAGGGGAAGCTCCTACAATGAGCAGTTCTTC. The encoded protein is CASSPQGRGSSYNEQFF.

This clonotype was seen a single time. The chain links TRBV3-1 to TRBJ1-2, with no clear D. Germline CDR1 reads LGHDT; CDR2 reads YNNKEL (reference sequence). The CDR3 has 13 amino acids. Deletions cut 1 base from V and 5 bases from J, with 8 bases between. CDR3 sequence (DNA): TGTGCCAGCAGCCAAGGAAACGCGTATGGCTACACCTTC. The encoded protein is CASSQGNAYGYTF.

This clonotype was counted between two and nine times. The chain recombines TRBV7-2 with TRBJ2-1; TRBD2 matches 12 bases. Germline CDR1 and CDR2: SGHTA and FQGNSA. J was trimmed by 5 bases and V by 6 bases; bases with no gene match: 5. The CDR3 covers 15 residues. The CDR3: CASSLAGGDHNEQFF. CDR3 nucleotides: TGTGCCAGCAGTCTAGCGGGAGGGGACCACAATGAGCAGTTCTTC.

The rearrangement links TRBV29-1 to TRBJ2-7, with TRBD2 matching 8 bases. The V gene's germline CDR1 is SQVTM and CDR2 ANQGSEA. The J segment lost 6 bases and the V segment lost 5 bases, leaving 0 bases of the junction unmatched. The CDR3 has 10 amino acids. CDR3 amino acids: CSVSGSEQYF. CDR3 in DNA: TGCAGCGTTAGCGGGAGCGAGCAGTACTTC.

The rearrangement links TRBV13 to TRBJ1-1; D is unresolved. The CDR3 has 15 residues. V lost 4 bases, J lost 2 bases, and 14 bases lay in between. Germline V gene sequence: CDR1 PRHDT, CDR2 FYEKMQ (reference sequence). The DNA for the CDR3 is TGTGCCAGCAGCTCAGGAGGCACGCCTAACACTGAAGCTTTCTTT. This sequence encodes CASSSGGTPNTEAFF.

This clonotype showed up just a few times. The chain carries TRBV10-2 and TRBJ1-5; D gene ambiguous. Germline CDR1 WSHSY, CDR2 SAAADI. The CDR3 is made up of 16 amino acids. The germline V and J ends were trimmed by 3 bases and 0 bases, with 12 bases remaining between them. CDR3 sequence: CASSDGEIYSNQPQHF. CDR3 in DNA: TGCGCCAGCAGTGATGGGGAGATCTATAGCAATCAGCCCCAGCATTTT.